These 13 T cell receptor beta chains came from one sample sequenced in a study of technical replicates of blood from four donors. TCRdb keeps only in-frame clones here, not all; method: immunoSEQ multiplex PCR. This table has around 67,000 clones, around 95% appearing once. The sample was T cells isolated from PBMCs. The receptor set was obtained from a human donor in good health.

The genes are TRBV11-2 and TRBJ2-2; D perhaps matches TRBD1 (6 bases). V dropped 9 bases and J dropped 4 bases, with 30 bases sitting between them. Germline V gene data show CDR1 as SGHAT and CDR2 as FQNNGV. The CDR3 runs to 19 residues. CDR3 DNA: TGTGCCAGTACCCCCGTGGGGCAGGGGAATTCCTTGGCCACCGGGGAGCTGTTTTTT. Protein: CASTPVGQGNSLATGELFF. Complete variable domain (other parts from reference TRBV11-2 and TRBJ2-2): EAGVAQSPRYKIIEKRQSVAFWCNPISGHATLYWYQQILGQGPKLLIQFQNNGVVDDSQLPKDRFSAERLKGVDSTLKIQPAKLEDSAVYLCASTPVGQGNSLATGELFFGEGSRLTVL.

This rearrangement joins TRBV5-1 to TRBJ2-7; 7 bases map to TRBD1. CDR3 size: 12 residues. Germline CDR1 reads SGHRS; CDR2 reads YFSETQ. Unmatched junction bases numbered 0, after V lost 0 bases and J lost 6 bases. The CDR3 sequence: CASSLDRGEQYF. CDR3 nucleotides: TGCGCCAGCAGCTTGGACAGGGGCGAGCAGTACTTC.

This chain links TRBV6-5 with TRBJ1-2; no reliable D call. The length of the CDR3 is 14 residues. Germline V lookup: CDR1 MNHEY, CDR2 SVGAGI. Trimming removed 0 bases at V and 6 bases at J, with 11 bases between. The CDR3 protein is CASSYSRRADGYTF. The CDR3 DNA follows: TGTGCCAGCAGTTACTCAAGGAGGGCTGATGGCTACACCTTC.

This chain joins TRBV5-1 and TRBJ2-7; weak D call: TRBD2 (5 bases). CDR3 length equals 14 residues. Germline V gene lookup returns CDR1 SGHRS and CDR2 YFSETQ. Trimming pared 3 bases from V and 5 bases from J, leaving 15 bases between. CDR3 bases: TGCGCCAGCAGCTCCGGAGGTCCGAATAACGAGCAGTACTTC. It encodes CASSSGGPNNEQYF.

V gene TRBV5-1 combines with J gene TRBJ2-3; D may be TRBD2 (6 bases). Germline V gene data show CDR1 as SGHRS and CDR2 as YFSETQ. CDR3 size: 14 residues. The V gene lost 1 base and the J gene lost 3 bases, with 9 bases spanning the gap. The CDR3 DNA is TGCGCCAGCAGCTTGAGCGGGCCAACAGATACGCAGTATTTT. As protein: CASSLSGPTDTQYF.

Points on this clone: The junction departs from the called germline gene at one end, perhaps through a read error. V usage is TRBV5-1 and J usage is TRBJ2-7, with 9 nucleotides matching TRBD2. The CDR3 loop spans 14 amino acids. Germline-derived CDR1 and CDR2 are SGHRS and YFSETQ. The CDR3 is CASNLGGRAYEQYF. In DNA form, the CDR3 reads TGCGCCAGCAACTTGGGCGGGAGGGCCTACGAGCAGTACTTC.

The J gene is TRBJ2-2, the V gene TRBV11-2, with D unresolved. CDR3 length: 12 amino acids. V was trimmed by 4 bases and J by 7 bases, leaving 7 bases between them. Germline lookup yields CDR1 SGHAT and CDR2 FQNNGV. The CDR3 spells CASSYSIGELFF. CDR3 nucleotides: TGTGCCAGCAGCTACTCGATCGGGGAGCTGTTTTTT.

The V gene is TRBV28, the J gene TRBJ2-3; the D gene is possibly TRBD1 (5 bases). The length of the CDR3 is 13 residues. Germline CDR1 is MDHEN and CDR2 is SYDVKM. V dropped 2 bases and J dropped 4 bases, with 7 bases sitting between them. The CDR3: CASSLRGSDTQYF. In nucleotides, the CDR3 is TGTGCCAGCAGTTTAAGGGGATCAGATACGCAGTATTTT. Full variable domain (remainder filled in from reference TRBV28 and TRBJ2-3): DVKVTQSSRYLVKRTGEKVFLECVQDMDHENMFWYRQDPGLGLRLIYFSYDVKMKEKGDIPEGYSVSREKKERFSLILESASTNQTSMYLCASSLRGSDTQYFGPGTRLTVL.

This sequence joins TRBV29-1 and TRBJ1-2; D is possibly TRBD1 (5 bases). The germline V gene encodes CDR1 SQVTM and CDR2 ANQGSEA. The CDR3 has 11 amino acids. The ends were cut back, 3 bases at V and 5 bases at J, with 7 bases in the middle. As DNA, the CDR3 is TGCAGCGTTGATCAGGGTTATGGCTACACCTTC. This encodes CSVDQGYGYTF.

This sequence joins TRBV19 and TRBJ2-1, with TRBD1 matching 9 bases. V shed 4 bases, J shed 5 bases, and the junction held 3 bases outside the gene matches. The length of the CDR3 is 14 residues. CDR1 LNHDA and CDR2 SQIVND come from the germline V gene (reference sequence). The CDR3 DNA reads as TGTGCCAGTAGTAGGACAGGGGCGAACAATGAGCAGTTCTTC. As protein: CASSRTGANNEQFF.

The chain recombines TRBV5-1 with TRBJ1-1, with D perhaps matching TRBD1 (6 bases). Trimming removed 0 bases at V and 8 bases at J, with 11 bases between. The CDR3 runs 13 residues. CDR1 and CDR2 from the germline V gene are SGHRS and YFSETQ. The CDR3 region has the DNA TGCGCCAGCAGCTTGGAAGGACAGACCGAAGCTTTCTTT. This encodes CASSLEGQTEAFF.

The CDR3 protein is CSVIQGGRDQPQHF. CDR3 coding DNA: TGCAGCGTGATACAGGGCGGTAGGGATCAGCCCCAGCATTTT. The chain is built from TRBV29-1 and TRBJ1-5, with a possible D match to TRBD1 (6 bases). V was shortened by 6 bases and J by 5 bases, with 17 bases between the two germline ends. This CDR3 region has 14 residues. Germline lookup yields CDR1 SQVTM and CDR2 ANQGSEA. The full variable domain, completed using reference TRBV29-1 and TRBJ1-5, is SAVISQKPSRDICQRGTSLTIQCQVDSQVTMMFWYRQQPGQSLTLIATANQGSEATYESGFVIDKFPISRPNLTFSTLTVSNMSPEDSSIYLCSVIQGGRDQPQHFGDGTRLSIL.

This rearrangement joins TRBV9 to TRBJ1-2; D perhaps matches TRBD1 (5 bases). Germline CDR1 and CDR2: SGDLS and YYNGEE. V lost 2 bases and J lost 2, with 13 bases in between. The CDR3 is 15 residues long. The CDR3 sequence is CASSVPGLGNYGYTF. For the CDR3, the DNA is TGTGCCAGCAGCGTCCCAGGGTTGGGAAACTATGGCTACACCTTC.